Given below is one TCR beta chain in context. The target antigen is unknown. The data are from a study of T cell responses to AZD1222 COVID-19 vaccine. Germline CDR1 SGHNT, CDR2 YENEEA. Trimming took 0 bases from V and 3 from J, leaving 14 bases between them. This CDR3 comprises 16 residues. Clones were sequenced by immunoSEQ multiplex PCR, and TCRdb holds only the in-frame ones, with some missing. The table shows over 130,000 clones, with roughly nine tenths occurring only once. General observations from the study: The study identified only a handful of AZD1222 recipients as seropositive at baseline.

The V and J genes are TRBV11-3 and TRBJ1-1, with D hard to call. The sample consisted of peripheral blood, taken 28 days after the second AZD1222 dose. This receptor was taken from an adult who received the AZD1222 COVID-19 vaccine. The CDR3 reads CASSLDQAGWDTEAFF. In DNA form, the CDR3 reads TGTGCCAGCAGCTTAGATCAGGCGGGATGGGACACTGAAGCTTTCTTT.